This T cell receptor (beta chain) was sequenced for a study of breast tumors, draining lymph nodes, adjacent tissues. Via MiXCR, TCRdb re-called the multiplex PCR reads, giving one row per CDR3 protein. The sample yields 15,000 to 20,000 distinct CDR3 sequences, roughly 45% seen once. The CDR3 loop spans 18 amino acids. V was clipped by 0 bases and J by 3 bases, with 18 bases between them. Germline-derived CDR1 and CDR2 are LGHNA and YSLEER. As regards this clonotype: Its antigen remains unknown.

Findings and limits, study-wide: Luminal-like breast cancer showed significantly greater tumor-nontumor repertoire similarity than basal-like breast cancer did. Tumors had less TCR diversity than lymph nodes, more than nontumor tissue.

V usage is TRBV4-3 and J usage is TRBJ2-1, with a possible D match to TRBD2 (5 bases). Specimen: tumor-adjacent breast tissue. The receptor was derived from a female donor with breast cancer. Some clones in this sample may be carry-over from other donors' samples. CDR3 residues: CASSQEEGRDYYYNEQFF. Here the CDR3 DNA reads TGCGCCAGCAGCCAAGAGGAAGGGAGAGACTACTACTACAATGAGCAGTTCTTC.